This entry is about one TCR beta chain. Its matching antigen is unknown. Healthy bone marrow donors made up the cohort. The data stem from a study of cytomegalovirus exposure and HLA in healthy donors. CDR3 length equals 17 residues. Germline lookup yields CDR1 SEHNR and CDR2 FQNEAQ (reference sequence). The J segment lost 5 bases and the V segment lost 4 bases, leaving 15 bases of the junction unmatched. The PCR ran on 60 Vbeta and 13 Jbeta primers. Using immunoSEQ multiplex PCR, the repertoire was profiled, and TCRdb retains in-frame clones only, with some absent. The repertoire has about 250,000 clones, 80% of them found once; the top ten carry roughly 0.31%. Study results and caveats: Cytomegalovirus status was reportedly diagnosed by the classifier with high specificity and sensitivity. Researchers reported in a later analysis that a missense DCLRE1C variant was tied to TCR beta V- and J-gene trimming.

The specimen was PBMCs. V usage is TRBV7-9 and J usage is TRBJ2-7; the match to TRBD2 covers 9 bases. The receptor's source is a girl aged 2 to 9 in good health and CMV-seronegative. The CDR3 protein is CASSYPLAGVESNEQYF. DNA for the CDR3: TGTGCCAGCAGCTACCCGTTAGCGGGAGTAGAGTCCAACGAGCAGTACTTC.